This TCR beta chain emerged from a study of tumor-infiltrating lymphocytes in oesophageal squamous cell carcinoma. The CDR3 consists of 15 residues. CDR1 and CDR2 (germline): SGHNT, YENEEA. TCRdb itself ran the PCR reads through MiXCR, one entry per CDR3 protein. The sample contains some 9,800 distinct CDR3 sequences, 63% of which appear only once. The origin of this receptor is a female donor with esophageal squamous cell carcinoma. V is TRBV11-3 and J is TRBJ2-5; 9 bases align to TRBD2. Near its end, the DNA agrees better with TRBJ2-3, so the J call may be wrong. Sequencing input: esophageal tumor tissue. Written as DNA, the CDR3 is TGTGCCAGCAGCCCAGTCCCGGGACTAGCTGATACGCAGTATTTT. Translation gives CASSPVPGLADTQYF.